This entry describes one TCR beta chain. These data belong to a study of T cells in Graves' hyperthyroidism and ophthalmopathy. On the study more broadly: At initial diagnosis, before any treatment had begun, peripheral blood was obtained.

CDR1 is MNHNS, CDR2 SASEGT, per germline. V gave up 6 bases and J gave up 2 bases; unmatched junction bases: 8. The length of the CDR3 is 17 residues. Disease duration under 2 months; hyperthyroidism patients were aged 18 to 65. Amplification yielded TCR beta CDR3 regions, with RNA transcripts as the source. The primer set for the first-round RT-PCR of the TCR CDR3 was HTBI. TCRdb ran MiXCR on the multiplex PCR reads and lists one entry per CDR3 protein. The profile covers about 590,000 distinct CDR3 sequences, with about 15% appearing a single time and around 6.6% taken by the ten largest. V usage is TRBV6-1 and J usage is TRBJ2-1; TRBD2 matches 12 bases. The source is a woman aged 30 to 39 with Graves' hyperthyroidism. Material for sequencing was blood. CDR3 nucleotides: TGTGCCAGCAGCGTCGAGACTAGCGGGAGCCCCTACAATGAGCAGTTCTTC. Translated: CASSVETSGSPYNEQFF.